These 18 T cell receptor beta chains were all obtained from the same sample, sequenced in a study of CD4+ T cells in melanoma. TCRdb keeps only in-frame clones here, not all; method: immunoSEQ multiplex PCR. The data show 110,000 to 150,000 clones, around 90% seen once. The receptors shown here come from a human donor with melanoma.

V gene TRBV30 combines with J gene TRBJ1-5; D unclear. The CDR3 has 15 amino acids. The V end lost 0 bases, the J end lost 3 bases, and 12 bases lay between the germline ends. Germline assignment: CDR1 GTSNPN and CDR2 SVGIG (reference sequence). The CDR3 protein is CAWSVESGPNQPQHF. The CDR3 nucleotides are TGTGCCTGGAGTGTGGAGTCGGGTCCCAATCAGCCCCAGCATTTT.

The chain carries TRBV19 and TRBJ1-6; no clear D. With 3 bases removed from V and 5 bases from J, the gap between germline ends came to 20 bases. CDR1 is LNHDA and CDR2 is SQIVND in the germline V gene (reference sequence). The CDR3 loop spans 18 amino acids. Written as DNA, the CDR3 is TGTGCCAGTAGTATCAGGAGGGTTGGTTCCACAGATAATTCACCCCTCCACTTT. This encodes CASSIRRVGSTDNSPLHF.

This clone was counted a single time. The chain is built from TRBV27 and TRBJ2-3, with TRBD2 matching over 11 bases. The germline CDR1 and CDR2 sequences are MNHEY and SMNVEV (reference sequence). Losses at the gene ends were 7 bases for V and 9 bases for J; bases not matched to a gene: 12. The CDR3 sequence is 15 residues long. CDR3 sequence: CASTDGLAGLGTQYF. The DNA of the CDR3 is TGTGCCAGCACCGACGGACTAGCGGGCCTGGGGACGCAGTATTTT.

CDR3 coding DNA: TGTGCCAGCAGTTTACGGGGCGGGAGGGTAAACACCGGGGAGCTGTTTTTT. The encoded protein is CASSLRGGRVNTGELFF. The gene calls are TRBV27 and TRBJ2-2, with 9 bases fitting TRBD2. With V trimmed by 2 bases and J by 2 bases, 6 bases remained unmatched. The germline CDR1 and CDR2 sequences are MNHEY and SMNVEV (reference sequence). The CDR3 runs 17 residues.

The chain uses TRBV25-1 and TRBJ2-3; 8 nucleotides match TRBD1. Germline V CDR1 and CDR2: MGHDK, SYGVNS. V shed 4 bases and J 0 bases; nucleotides not matched to a gene: 6. The CDR3 contains 16 residues. The CDR3 coding sequence is TGTGCCAGCAGTGCAACAGGGGGGTTAAGCACAGATACGCAGTATTTT. Translated: CASSATGGLSTDTQYF.

This chain connects TRBV19 to TRBJ2-7, with D perhaps given as TRBD1 or TRBD2 (5 bases each). The CDR3 loop spans 13 amino acids. The germline V gene has CDR1 LNHDA and CDR2 SQIVND (reference sequence). Trimming stripped 8 bases from V and 0 bases from J, with 11 bases between. The CDR3 protein is CASRDGNSYEQYF. The DNA for the CDR3 is TGTGCCAGTCGGGACGGGAACTCCTACGAGCAGTACTTC.

The V and J genes are TRBV7-9 and TRBJ2-6; no firm D call. Trimming removed 5 bases at V and 1 base at J, with 15 bases between. Germline-derived CDR1 and CDR2 are SEHNR and FQNEAQ (reference sequence). CDR3 length: 17 amino acids. The CDR3 is CASSKRSTESGANVLTF. CDR3 nucleotides: TGTGCCAGCAGCAAACGATCGACGGAATCTGGGGCCAACGTCCTGACTTTC.

In nucleotides, the CDR3 is TGCGCCAGCAGCTTGGGGTCAGGGTTATCCGGTGAGCAGTTCTTC. Its protein product is CASSLGSGLSGEQFF. The genes are TRBV5-1 and TRBJ2-1; D perhaps matches TRBD1 (5 bases). CDR1 is SGHRS and CDR2 is YFSETQ in the germline V gene. V gave up 0 bases and J gave up 9 bases, with 16 bases separating them. The CDR3 has 15 residues.

The chain uses TRBV7-2 and TRBJ2-5; the D is unclear. The CDR3 runs to 13 residues. Germline CDR1 is SGHTA and CDR2 is FQGNSA. V dropped 5 bases and J dropped 2 bases, with 9 bases sitting between them. CDR3 sequence reads: CASSDGQQETQYF. CDR3 sequence (DNA): TGTGCCAGCAGCGACGGCCAGCAAGAGACCCAGTACTTC.

CDR3 sequence reads: CASSRAGGHSNEQFF. CDR3 coding DNA: TGCGCCAGCAGCAGAGCGGGGGGCCACTCCAATGAGCAGTTCTTC. The chain has TRBV4-1 and TRBJ2-1; 9 bases match TRBD2. Germline assignment: CDR1 MGHRA and CDR2 YSYEKL. The CDR3 runs 15 residues. J gave up 6 bases and V 5 bases, and 8 bases lay outside the gene matches.

The CDR3 nucleotides are TGTGCTAGTGGGTCTGGGACAGCCGATCGGCCCCAGCATTTT. Protein sequence: CASGSGTADRPQHF. The rearrangement joins TRBV12-5 to TRBJ1-5; 7 nucleotides align to TRBD1. Germline V gene lookup returns CDR1 LGHNT and CDR2 FRNRAP. V lost 6 bases, J lost 9 bases, and 11 bases stayed unmatched. The CDR3 spans 14 residues.

CDR3 in DNA: TGTGCCAGCAGCACGGGACGGACAAGATCGGGGTCACCCCTCCACTTT. Its protein is CASSTGRTRSGSPLHF. This rearrangement joins TRBV5-4 to TRBJ1-6; tentatively, D is TRBD1 (5 bases). This CDR3 is 16 amino acids long. The germline V gene encodes CDR1 SGHNT and CDR2 YYREEE (reference sequence). The V gene lost 4 bases and the J gene lost 10 bases, with 21 bases spanning the gap.

V and J are TRBV7-9 and TRBJ2-5; tentatively, D is TRBD2 (6 bases). V dropped 4 bases and J dropped 4 bases, with 13 bases sitting between them. Germline V gives CDR1 SEHNR, CDR2 FQNEAQ (reference sequence). The CDR3 extends over 14 amino acids. The CDR3 sequence is CASSWGTGTETQYF. The CDR3 DNA reads as TGTGCCAGCAGCTGGGGGACTGGAACAGAGACCCAGTACTTC. Full variable domain (missing parts from reference TRBV7-9 and TRBJ2-5): DTGVSQNPRHKITKRGQNVTFRCDPISEHNRLYWYRQTLGQGPEFLTYFQNEAQLEKSRLLSDRFSAERPKGSFSTLEIQRTEQGDSAMYLCASSWGTGTETQYFGPGTRLLVL.

This chain links TRBV4-1 with TRBJ1-6; 8 nucleotides line up with TRBD1. Germline values: CDR1 MGHRA, CDR2 YSYEKL. J was trimmed by 8 bases and V by 4 bases; bases with no gene match: 7. This CDR3 contains 15 residues. The CDR3 DNA follows: TGCGCCAGCAGCCGAACGGGACAGGATTATTCACCCCTCCACTTT. Translated, it gives CASSRTGQDYSPLHF.

V usage is TRBV5-1 and J usage is TRBJ1-5; a weak D match, TRBD1 (6 bases). Trimming shortened V by 4 bases and J by 3 bases, and 14 bases separated the two germline ends. Germline CDR1 reads SGHRS; CDR2 reads YFSETQ. CDR3 length: 15 amino acids. The CDR3 loop is CASSPAGGPNQPQHF. DNA for the CDR3: TGCGCCAGCAGCCCGGCTGGGGGCCCCAATCAGCCCCAGCATTTT.

The CDR3 nucleotides are TGTGCCAGCGCCCCGAGACTAGCGGGGTCAGATACGCAGTATTTT. Residues: CASAPRLAGSDTQYF. J is TRBJ2-3 and V is TRBV5-8, with 11 bases fitting TRBD2. CDR1 and CDR2 (germline): SGHTS, YDEGEE. The CDR3 spans 15 residues. Unmatched junction bases numbered 8, after V lost 7 bases and J lost 4 bases.

The chain joins TRBV4-1 to TRBJ2-3, with a possible D match to TRBD2 (6 bases). V was clipped by 3 bases and J by 2 bases, with 18 bases between them. This CDR3 has 17 amino acids. Germline-derived CDR1 and CDR2 are MGHRA and YSYEKL. The DNA of the CDR3 is TGCGCCAGCAGCCAGGGGACTCCTGGGTCCCACACAGATACGCAGTATTTT. Amino acid sequence: CASSQGTPGSHTDTQYF.

This clone was recorded only once. V and J are TRBV6-5 and TRBJ1-2; TRBD1 agrees at 8 bases. Germline CDR1 and CDR2: MNHEY and SVGAGI. With V trimmed by 5 bases and J by 8 bases, 13 bases remained unmatched. This CDR3 spans 15 amino acids. The CDR3 protein is CASSPPQGQGKGYTF. Here the CDR3 DNA reads TGTGCCAGCAGTCCGCCCCAAGGACAGGGAAAGGGCTACACCTTC.